The 20 T cell receptor beta chains below all came from one sample that was sequenced in a study of PD-1 blockade in classical Hodgkin lymphoma. Regarding time point: cycle 4 day 1 (C4D1), after more than five weeks of nivolumab. After autologous stem cell transplantation all patients relapsed, and prior brentuximab vedotin exposure differed between cohorts. The repertoire was sequenced with immunoSEQ multiplex PCR; TCRdb's copy has only in-frame clones and lacks some. The table records roughly 50,000 clones, around 90% of them present only once. The material was peripheral blood mononuclear cells (PBMCs), obtained before the fourth cycle of nivolumab. These receptors were collected from a human donor with classical Hodgkin lymphoma.

V gene TRBV10-1 combines with J gene TRBJ2-1, with D hard to call. Germline CDR1 WNHNN, CDR2 SYGVQD (reference sequence). This CDR3 region has 10 residues. Trimming removed 2 bases from V and 7 bases from J, with 0 bases in between. The CDR3 spells CASSENEQFF. The CDR3 DNA is TGCGCCAGCAGTGAGAATGAGCAGTTCTTC.

The V call is TRBV28, the J call TRBJ1-5; the match to TRBD1 covers 12 bases. The CDR3 totals 18 residues. Germline V CDR1 and CDR2: MDHEN, SYDVKM. The ends lost 5 bases at V and 5 bases at J; junction bases unmatched: 13. The CDR3 sequence: CASSHFPGQGATHQPQHF. The CDR3 DNA reads as TGTGCCAGCAGTCATTTTCCGGGACAGGGGGCAACGCATCAGCCCCAGCATTTT.

V and J are TRBV11-2 and TRBJ1-5; D gene ambiguous. This CDR3 spans 14 amino acids. Trimming stripped 0 bases from V and 7 bases from J, with 10 bases between. From germline, CDR1 is SGHAT and CDR2 FQNNGV. The CDR3 nucleotides read TGTGCCAGCAGCTTAGAGCCAGAAGTCCAGCCCCAGCATTTT. Amino acid sequence: CASSLEPEVQPQHF.

The table lists this clone with a few counts. The chain recombines TRBV7-9 with TRBJ1-2; D uncertain. This CDR3 is built from 13 residues. Trimming took 7 bases from V and 2 from J, leaving 11 bases between them. The germline V gene has CDR1 SEHNR and CDR2 FQNEAQ (reference sequence). CDR3 in amino acids: CASNPGRNYGYTF. The CDR3 DNA is TGTGCCAGCAACCCCGGGAGGAACTATGGCTACACCTTC.

The chain is built from TRBV29-1 and TRBJ2-1; D uncertain. The V gene lost 1 base and the J gene lost 5 bases, with 12 bases spanning the gap. The CDR3 length is 14 residues. CDR1 is SQVTM and CDR2 is ANQGSEA in the germline V gene. This CDR3 reads CSVEGGLMHNEQFF. The DNA of the CDR3 is TGCAGCGTTGAAGGTGGCCTCATGCACAATGAGCAGTTCTTC.

CDR3 in amino acids: CASSELTTHEQFF. The CDR3 DNA is TGTGCCAGCAGTGAACTTACTACCCATGAGCAGTTCTTC. This chain joins TRBV6-4 and TRBJ2-1; D not certain. Trimming removed 3 bases from V and 8 bases from J, with 11 bases in between. The CDR3 is 13 amino acids. The V gene's germline CDR1 is MRHNA and CDR2 SNTAGT.

The rearrangement links TRBV4-2 to TRBJ2-2; 10 positions agree with TRBD2. V lost 2 bases and J lost 1; bases outside the gene matches: 4. The germline V gene has CDR1 LGHNA and CDR2 YNFKEQ. The CDR3 is 17 residues long. The CDR3 loop reads CASSQPWTSGNTGELFF. The CDR3, as DNA: TGTGCCAGCAGCCAACCTTGGACTAGCGGGAACACCGGGGAGCTGTTTTTT.

The chain links TRBV6-5 to TRBJ2-7; D remains unclear. CDR1 and CDR2 from the germline V gene are MNHEY and SVGAGI. There are 12 residues in the CDR3. For the CDR3, the DNA is TGTTCCACTGCGCCAAACCTAGGCGAGCAGTACTTC. This codes for CSTAPNLGEQYF.

The chain uses TRBV10-3 and TRBJ2-7; possible D gene TRBD2, 5 bases. Germline CDR1 is ENHRY and CDR2 is SYGVKD. The V gene lost 5 bases and the J gene lost 6 bases, with 11 bases spanning the gap. The CDR3 totals 12 residues. Here the CDR3 reads CAISQLDFEQYF. CDR3 sequence (DNA): TGTGCCATCAGTCAACTAGACTTCGAGCAGTACTTC.

The V gene is TRBV19, the J gene TRBJ2-1, with D uncertain. CDR1 and CDR2 (germline): LNHDA, SQIVND (reference sequence). The CDR3 contains 11 residues. V was shortened by 4 bases and J by 10 bases, with 8 bases between the two germline ends. The CDR3 sequence: CASSTRSEQFF. Here the CDR3 DNA reads TGTGCCAGTAGTACGAGATCCGAGCAGTTCTTC.

Only one count was recorded for this clone. The V gene is TRBV5-4, the J gene TRBJ1-6, with a tentative D call TRBD1 (6 bases). Germline V CDR1 and CDR2: SGHNT, YYREEE (reference sequence). The CDR3 has 14 residues. Trimming cost V 0 bases and J 10 bases, with 11 bases left between them. The CDR3 DNA sequence: TGTGCCAGCAGCTTGGGCAGGGGAGCATCACCCCTCCACTTT. The encoded protein is CASSLGRGASPLHF.

V and J are TRBV6-5 and TRBJ2-7; D perhaps matches TRBD2 (6 bases). CDR3 size: 14 residues. From germline, CDR1 is MNHEY and CDR2 SVGAGI. Trimming cost V 6 bases and J 1 base, with 13 bases left between them. This CDR3 reads CASSLPGLSYEQYF. In DNA form, the CDR3 reads TGTGCCAGCAGCCTTCCGGGACTTTCCTACGAGCAGTACTTC.

In this sample, this clone is large. The CDR3 DNA sequence: TGTGCCAGCGGGTCGGACAGGACTCAGCCCCAGCATTTT. Protein product: CASGSDRTQPQHF. The chain links TRBV6-5 to TRBJ1-5; 7 bases agree with TRBD1. This CDR3 has 13 amino acids. With 8 bases clipped from V and 6 bases from J, the junction kept 7 bases outside the gene matches. CDR1 is MNHEY, CDR2 SVGAGI, per germline.

V usage is TRBV19 and J usage is TRBJ2-3, with TRBD2 as a possible D gene (6 bases). Germline V lookup: CDR1 LNHDA, CDR2 SQIVND (reference sequence). V was cut by 7 bases and J by 1 base, with 9 bases left in between. This CDR3 is 13 amino acids long. The CDR3 DNA follows: TGTGCCAGTAAAGGGGAGGGCACAGATACGCAGTATTTT. Its translation is CASKGEGTDTQYF.

The chain has TRBV7-2 and TRBJ1-5, with D unresolved. This CDR3 spans 17 amino acids. Germline V gene data show CDR1 as SGHTA and CDR2 as FQGNSA. Trimming cost V 0 bases and J 5 bases, with 17 bases left between them. The CDR3 is CASSLAPIGPMDQPQHF. The CDR3 DNA follows: TGTGCCAGCAGCTTAGCTCCAATAGGGCCGATGGATCAGCCCCAGCATTTT.

CDR3 loop: CASSYGLGPNTEAFF. CDR3 bases: TGTGCCAGCAGTTATGGACTGGGGCCTAACACTGAAGCTTTCTTT. V is TRBV6-5 and J is TRBJ1-1; tentatively, D is TRBD1 (5 bases). CDR1 MNHEY and CDR2 SVGAGI come from the germline V gene. The CDR3 runs to 15 residues. V lost 3 bases and J lost 2, with 13 bases in between.

This chain uses TRBV29-1 with TRBJ1-2; D not certain. In germline, CDR1 is SQVTM, CDR2 ANQGSEA. The CDR3 is 10 residues long. V lost 3 bases to trimming and J lost 5 bases, with 4 bases between them. CDR3 bases: TGCAGCGTTGATAGATATGGCTACACCTTC. It yields the protein CSVDRYGYTF.

The chain carries TRBV10-3 and TRBJ1-5; D is unclear. Deletions cut 0 bases from V and 5 bases from J, with 11 bases between. The CDR3 length is 15 residues. Germline V CDR1 and CDR2: ENHRY, SYGVKD. CDR3 sequence reads: CAISESLSGYQPQHF. As DNA, the CDR3 is TGTGCCATCAGTGAGTCACTGTCAGGTTATCAGCCCCAGCATTTT.

The sample holds one count of this clone. The V and J genes are TRBV7-3 and TRBJ2-3, with D unresolved. The V gene lost 7 bases and the J gene lost 2 bases, with 10 bases spanning the gap. This CDR3 region has 13 residues. Germline V CDR1 and CDR2: SGHTA, FQGTGA. CDR3 sequence: CASTTPDTDTQYF. CDR3 DNA sequence: TGTGCCAGCACCACCCCCGACACAGATACGCAGTATTTT.

This clone came up once. The genes are TRBV2 and TRBJ2-5; 7 nucleotides match TRBD2. V lost 0 bases, J lost 5 bases, and 6 bases stayed unmatched. Germline V CDR1 and CDR2: SNHLY, FYNNEI. CDR3 length: 15 amino acids. CDR3 in amino acids: CASSEAGGPVETQYF. In nucleotides, the CDR3 is TGTGCCAGCAGTGAAGCGGGAGGGCCCGTCGAGACCCAGTACTTC.